These 17 T cell receptor beta chains came from one sample sequenced in a study of blood T cells in healthy people across ages. A second PCR of 7 to 11 cycles used a sample-barcoded 5' primer and a J-beta primer mix. TCRdb re-analysed the 5' RACE reads in MiXCR, keeping a single row per CDR3 protein. The profile shows 710,000 or so distinct CDR3 sequences, around a fifth of them singletons. Sequencing was carried out using blood. The receptors derive from a man between 65 and 79 years old in good health.

This clonotype was found a few times. This chain joins TRBV12-3 or TRBV12-4 and TRBJ2-7, with TRBD2 identical over 7 bases. V was pared by 6 bases and J by 3 bases, with 8 bases of the junction left unmatched. The length of the CDR3 is 14 residues. In DNA form, the CDR3 reads TGTGCCAGCAGCCGCCGGGAGGAACTCTACGAGCAGTACTTC. Amino acid sequence: CASSRREELYEQYF.

This clonotype was seen a few times. J is TRBJ2-1 and V is TRBV29-1, with TRBD2 matching over 9 bases. V shed 7 bases, J shed 3 bases, and the junction held 7 bases outside the gene matches. Germline-derived CDR1 and CDR2 are SQVTM and ANQGSEA. The CDR3 length is 14 residues. CDR3 sequence: CSAAGGVSYNEQFF. In DNA form, the CDR3 reads TGCAGCGCCGCGGGAGGGGTCAGCTACAATGAGCAGTTCTTC.

This clonotype was observed a few times. This chain uses TRBV27 with TRBJ2-7; D perhaps matches TRBD2 (5 bases). The CDR3 contains 15 residues. V shed 6 bases and J shed 2 bases, with 17 bases lying between them. Per the germline V gene, CDR1 is MNHEY and CDR2 is SMNVEV (reference sequence). The CDR3 reads CASSPRGLLAYEQYF. DNA of the CDR3: TGTGCCAGCAGCCCCCGCGGGCTTCTCGCCTACGAGCAGTACTTC.

This clonotype was detected only a few times. The chain uses TRBV7-3 and TRBJ2-3; D is uncertain. Germline V gives CDR1 SGHTA, CDR2 FQGTGA. Trimming removed 2 bases from V and 0 bases from J, with 12 bases in between. The CDR3 contains 16 residues. CDR3 sequence reads: CASSLDAISSTDTQYF. The CDR3 DNA is TGTGCCAGCAGCTTAGACGCGATATCTAGCACAGATACGCAGTATTTT.

The chain employs TRBV28 and TRBJ1-2, with D possibly TRBD1 on 5 matching bases. Germline V gene lookup returns CDR1 MDHEN and CDR2 SYDVKM. CDR3 length: 13 amino acids. V lost 7 bases and J lost 2, with 11 bases in between. The CDR3 DNA is TGTGCCAGCACCCCGGGACGGAACTATGGCTACACCTTC. Translation gives CASTPGRNYGYTF.

Only a few counts were recorded for this clonotype. The chain is built from TRBV5-1 and TRBJ1-1, with D uncertain. In germline, CDR1 is SGHRS, CDR2 YFSETQ. V shed 7 bases and J shed 12 bases, with 19 bases lying between them. CDR3 length: 12 residues. The CDR3: CASGETDSVTFF. The DNA of the CDR3 is TGCGCCAGCGGGGAGACTGACTCTGTGACTTTCTTT.

The CDR3, as DNA: TGTGCCACCAGTGCCGTAGCGGGAGTTACCTACGAGCAGTACTTC. It specifies CATSAVAGVTYEQYF. V and J are TRBV24-1 and TRBJ2-7, with TRBD2 matching 9 bases. Germline trimming cut 5 bases from V and 2 bases from J; bases unmatched to any gene: 6. From germline, CDR1 is KGHDR and CDR2 SFDVKD. The CDR3 sequence is 15 residues long.

Details on this clonotype: Since the CDR3 does not end with the conserved phenylalanine or tryptophan, this likely comes from a read error. The CDR3 DNA is TGTGCCAGCAATAGCTACGGGACTAGCGGCACAGATACGCAGTATTCT. Residues: CASNSYGTSGTDTQYS. The V call is TRBV12-3 or TRBV12-4, the J call TRBJ2-3; 10 positions match TRBD2. This CDR3 is 16 amino acids long. V lost 7 bases to trimming and J lost 1 base; unmatched junction nucleotides: 8.

Many counts were recorded for this clonotype. The V and J genes are TRBV7-2 and TRBJ1-2; 7 bases are shared with TRBD1. V lost 5 bases to trimming and J lost 4 bases; unmatched junction nucleotides: 10. The V gene's germline CDR1 is SGHTA and CDR2 FQGNSA. The CDR3 has 15 residues. The CDR3 DNA sequence: TGTGCCAGCAGCGTAGACAGGGCAACCACCTATGGCTACACCTTC. This sequence encodes CASSVDRATTYGYTF.

This clonotype was found a few times. The rearrangement links TRBV5-1 to TRBJ2-3; 12 nucleotides agree with TRBD1. This CDR3 comprises 14 residues. With V trimmed by 5 bases and J by 4 bases, 2 bases remained unmatched. Per germline, CDR1 SGHRS and CDR2 YFSETQ. The DNA for the CDR3 is TGCGCCAGCAGAGGGACAGGGGGCCCAGATACGCAGTATTTT. Its translation: CASRGTGGPDTQYF.

The CDR3 bases are TGCAGTGCTAGAGTTCTAGCGCCGAACACCGGGGAGCTGTTTTTT. Amino acid sequence: CSARVLAPNTGELFF. J is TRBJ2-2 and V is TRBV20-1, with TRBD2 as a possible D gene (6 bases). V lost 1 base, J lost 0 bases, and 9 bases lay in between. The V gene's germline CDR1 is DFQATT and CDR2 SNEGSKA (reference sequence). This CDR3 is 15 amino acids long.

V and J are TRBV21-1 and TRBJ2-7; the table calls TRBD2, which could not be checked here. TRBV21-1 is flagged as a pseudogene. The CDR3 loop spans 17 amino acids. CDR3 coding DNA: TGTGCCAGCAGCAAAGCGTCGAGACTAGTCCTCTCCTACGAGCAGTACGTC. It is translated as CASSKASRLVLSYEQYV.

This clonotype has more than one count but fewer than ten. DNA of the CDR3: TGTGCCAGCAGCCGCCGCAGCGATGGGACAGGGGGGTACAATGAGCAGTTCTTC. This translates into CASSRRSDGTGGYNEQFF. The V gene is TRBV14, the J gene TRBJ2-1, with 11 bases lining up with TRBD1. The CDR3 has 18 amino acids. With V trimmed by 4 bases and J by 4 bases, 12 bases remained unmatched. Germline V gene lookup returns CDR1 SGHDN and CDR2 FVKESK.

This clonotype has a count of ten or more. The rearrangement links TRBV5-1 to TRBJ2-5, with D unresolved. CDR1 and CDR2 from the germline V gene are SGHRS and YFSETQ. Deletions cut 2 bases from V and 5 bases from J, with 16 bases between. The CDR3 consists of 15 residues. CDR3: CASSFQRSIGETQYF. In DNA, the CDR3 is TGCGCCAGCAGCTTCCAACGGAGCATCGGGGAGACCCAGTACTTC.

This clonotype occurred a few times. Here the CDR3 DNA reads TGTGCCAGCAGTTTGGTAGCTGAGGGGTACAATGAGCAGTTCTTC. Residues: CASSLVAEGYNEQFF. The chain joins TRBV12-3 or TRBV12-4 to TRBJ2-5; D is tentatively TRBD1 or TRBD2 (5 bases each). The J call is in doubt because the DNA end fits TRBJ2-1 better. The CDR3 spans 15 residues.

This clonotype was seen a few times. The V call is TRBV6-6, the J call TRBJ1-6; D call uncertain. The germline CDR1 and CDR2 sequences are MNHNY and SVGAGI (reference sequence). This CDR3 comprises 11 residues. The V gene lost 7 bases and the J gene lost 10 bases, with 8 bases spanning the gap. CDR3 in DNA: TGTGCCAGCACCCAATCCTCACCCCTCCACTTT. Encoded protein: CASTQSSPLHF.

In its sample, this clonotype was seen a few times. The chain recombines TRBV3-1 with TRBJ2-5; D might be TRBD2 (6 bases). The ends were cut back, 4 bases at V and 4 bases at J, with 16 bases in the middle. Looked up from germline, CDR1 is LGHDT and CDR2 is YNNKEL (reference sequence). This CDR3 is 15 amino acids long. The DNA of the CDR3 is TGTGCCAGCAGCCTTATCCAGGGAGGAGTAGAGACCCAGTACTTC. Translated: CASSLIQGGVETQYF.